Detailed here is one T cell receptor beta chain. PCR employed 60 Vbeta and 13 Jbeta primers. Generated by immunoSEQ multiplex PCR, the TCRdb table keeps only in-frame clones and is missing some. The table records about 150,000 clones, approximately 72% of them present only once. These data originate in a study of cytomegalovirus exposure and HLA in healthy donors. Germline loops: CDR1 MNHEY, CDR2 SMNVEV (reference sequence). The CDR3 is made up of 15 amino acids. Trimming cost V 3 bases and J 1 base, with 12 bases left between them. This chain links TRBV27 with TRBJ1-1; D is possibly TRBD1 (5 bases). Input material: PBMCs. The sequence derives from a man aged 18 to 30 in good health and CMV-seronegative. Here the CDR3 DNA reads TGTGCCAGCAGTTTTTACGGGGGGGAGAACACTGAAGCTTTCTTT. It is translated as CASSFYGGENTEAFF.